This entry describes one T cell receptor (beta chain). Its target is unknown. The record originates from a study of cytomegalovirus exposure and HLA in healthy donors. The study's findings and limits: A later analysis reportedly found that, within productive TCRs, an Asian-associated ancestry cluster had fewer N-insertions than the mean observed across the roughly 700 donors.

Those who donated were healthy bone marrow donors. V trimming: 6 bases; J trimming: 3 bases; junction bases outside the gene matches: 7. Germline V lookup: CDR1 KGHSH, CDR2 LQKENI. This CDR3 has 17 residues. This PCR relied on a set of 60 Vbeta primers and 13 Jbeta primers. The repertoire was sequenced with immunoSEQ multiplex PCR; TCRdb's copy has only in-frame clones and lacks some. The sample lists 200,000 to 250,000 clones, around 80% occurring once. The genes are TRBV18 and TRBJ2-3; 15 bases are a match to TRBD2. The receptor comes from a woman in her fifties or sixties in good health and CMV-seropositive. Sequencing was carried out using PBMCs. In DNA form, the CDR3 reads TGTGCCAGCTCCCTCCGGACTAGCGGGGGGGTTACAGATACGCAGTATTTT. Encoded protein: CASSLRTSGGVTDTQYF.